This entry concerns a single T cell receptor (beta chain). This sample is part of a study of blood T cell repertoires in COVID-19. Overall study context: T cells, B-cell-depleted T cells, or PBMCs provided the cDNA or gDNA that served as material.

Clones were sequenced by immunoSEQ multiplex PCR, and TCRdb holds only the in-frame ones, with some missing. The data hold under 85,000 clones, with approximately 85% observed a single time. V shed 8 bases and J shed 5 bases, with 12 bases lying between them. The CDR3 length is 12 residues. CDR1 is SNHLY and CDR2 is FYNNEI in the germline V gene. The sample was peripheral blood. The chain links TRBV2 to TRBJ1-1; D unclear. This clonotype was obtained from a man in his 70s with acute or convalescent COVID-19. The CDR3 protein is CASSGSVTEAFF. Written as DNA, the CDR3 is TGTGCCAGCTCGGGAAGCGTAACTGAAGCTTTCTTT. The whole variable domain, remainder taken from reference TRBV2 and TRBJ1-1, is EPEVTQTPSHQVTQMGQEVILRCVPISNHLYFYWYRQILGQKVEFLVSFYNNEISEKSEIFDDQFSVERPDGSNFTLKIRSTKLEDSAMYFCASSGSVTEAFFGQGTRLTVV.